Listed here are 9 T cell receptor beta chains from one sample, sequenced in a study of cytomegalovirus exposure and HLA in healthy donors. The PCR employed 60 Vbeta primers together with 13 Jbeta primers. Sequencing was performed with immunoSEQ multiplex PCR; in TCRdb, only in-frame clones are kept and a portion is missing. The sample carries 150,000 to 200,000 clones, around 78% recorded once. The sample comprised PBMCs. These receptors all come from a woman aged 40 to 50 in good health and CMV-seronegative.

V and J are TRBV7-9 and TRBJ1-4; D gene unclear. Germline V lookup: CDR1 SEHNR, CDR2 FQNEAQ (reference sequence). V was cut by 3 bases and J by 0 bases, with 5 bases left in between. The CDR3 has 14 amino acids. CDR3 nucleotides: TGTGCCAGCAGCTTGCGGACAACTAATGAAAAACTGTTTTTT. Translated, it gives CASSLRTTNEKLFF. Complete variable domain (other parts from reference TRBV7-9 and TRBJ1-4): DTGVSQNPRHKITKRGQNVTFRCDPISEHNRLYWYRQTLGQGPEFLTYFQNEAQLEKSRLLSDRFSAERPKGSFSTLEIQRTEQGDSAMYLCASSLRTTNEKLFFGSGTQLSVL.

The chain has TRBV2 and TRBJ1-5; no reliable D call. The CDR3 contains 12 residues. Germline CDR1 and CDR2: SNHLY and FYNNEI. V lost 5 bases, J lost 5 bases, and 7 bases lay in between. The CDR3 DNA reads as TGTGCCAGCAGTACGGTGGATCAGCCCCAGCATTTT. As protein: CASSTVDQPQHF.

The chain couples TRBV6-6 to TRBJ2-1, with D unclear. V gave up 0 bases and J gave up 7 bases, with 13 bases separating them. The CDR3 has 15 residues. Looked up from germline, CDR1 is MNHNY and CDR2 is SVGAGI (reference sequence). CDR3 bases: TGTGCCAGCAGTTACTCGATTACCGGTGAGAATGAGCAGTTCTTC. This encodes CASSYSITGENEQFF.

This rearrangement joins TRBV20-1 to TRBJ1-2; TRBD1 is a possible D gene (6 bases). From germline, CDR1 is DFQATT and CDR2 SNEGSKA (reference sequence). The CDR3 is 11 amino acids. V lost 3 bases and J lost 6, with 8 bases in between. As DNA, the CDR3 is TGCAGTGCTAGGGGGGCTGATGGCTACACCTTC. This codes for CSARGADGYTF.

The chain is built from TRBV5-6 and TRBJ2-2; D gene ambiguous. V was pared by 2 bases and J by 7 bases, with 6 bases between. CDR1 is SGHDT and CDR2 is YYEEEE in the germline V gene. The CDR3 totals 12 residues. This CDR3 reads CASSLPVGELFF. CDR3 nucleotides: TGTGCCAGCAGCTTACCGGTCGGGGAGCTGTTTTTT. The whole variable domain, remainder taken from reference TRBV5-6 and TRBJ2-2, is DAGVTQSPTHLIKTRGQQVTLRCSPKSGHDTVSWYQQALGQGPQFIFQYYEEEERQRGNFPDRFSGHQFPNYSSELNVNALLLGDSALYLCASSLPVGELFFGEGSRLTVL.

The chain has TRBV7-9 and TRBJ1-4; the match to TRBD1 covers 10 bases. The CDR3 runs to 17 residues. Germline CDR1 is SEHNR and CDR2 is FQNEAQ (reference sequence). V trimming: 5 bases; J trimming: 8 bases; junction bases outside the gene matches: 14. The CDR3 nucleotides are TGTGCCAGCAGCCCGACAGGGGGCGCGAGACTGGTAGAAAAACTGTTTTTT. Encoded protein: CASSPTGGARLVEKLFF.

The chain uses TRBV19 and TRBJ1-2; D remains unclear. V shed 2 bases and J shed 1 base, with 11 bases lying between them. There are 15 residues in the CDR3. CDR1 LNHDA and CDR2 SQIVND come from the germline V gene (reference sequence). The CDR3 here is CASSIRGLGNYGYTF. The CDR3 nucleotides read TGTGCCAGTAGTATACGAGGGCTGGGTAACTATGGCTACACCTTC.

The gene calls are TRBV15 and TRBJ1-1; weak D call: TRBD1 (6 bases). Per the germline V gene, CDR1 is LNHNV and CDR2 is YYDKDF (reference sequence). The CDR3 runs to 15 residues. V was pared by 1 base and J by 2 bases, with 11 bases between. The CDR3 nucleotides read TGTGCCACCAGCAGAGGTACAGGGTCAAACACTGAAGCTTTCTTT. Translated: CATSRGTGSNTEAFF.

This clone was seen a handful of times. The chain has TRBV12-5 and TRBJ2-7; no clear D. The CDR3 loop spans 11 amino acids. Germline loops: CDR1 LGHNT, CDR2 FRNRAP. Deletions cut 6 bases from V and 3 bases from J, with 6 bases between. CDR3 sequence reads: CASGNYYEQYF. The CDR3 DNA sequence: TGTGCTAGTGGCAACTACTACGAGCAGTACTTC. Together with reference TRBV12-5 and TRBJ2-7, the CDR3 gives the full variable domain: DARVTQTPRHKVTEMGQEVTMRCQPILGHNTVFWYRQTMMQGLELLAYFRNRAPLDDSGMPKDRFSAEMPDATLATLKIQPSEPRDSAVYFCASGNYYEQYFGPGTRLTVT.